This T cell receptor (beta chain) was recovered during a study of persistence of HIV-infected CD4 T cells. Regarding the study as a whole: Proviral oligoclonality tracked with TCR oligoclonality within the same sorted cells. The rare CMV-responding cells with HIV-1 proviruses were not separately TCR-sequenced.

This was the immunoSEQ version 4 assay in survey mode. TCRdb's table, derived via immunoSEQ multiplex PCR, lists solely in-frame clones and lacks some. Among 19,000 or so clones listed, 65% were seen once. The CDR3 length is 13 residues. Germline V lookup: CDR1 MNHEY, CDR2 SVGAGI. V was cut by 7 bases and J by 6 bases, with 13 bases left in between. This clone is medium-sized. Its target is not known. The stimulus was an HIV-1 Gag 15-mer peptide pool, 0.95 to 1 ug/peptide/mL. CD4+ T cells upregulating both CD40 ligand and CD69 were sorted as responding cells. This sequence originates from an adult woman with HIV who was CMV-seropositive. This chain connects TRBV6-5 to TRBJ2-1; D remains ambiguous. Sequencing used CD4+ T cells sorted from PBMCs after roughly 20-hour stimulation, obtained from a patient who received antiretroviral therapy. CDR3 bases: TGTGCCAGCAAGAGCTACTGGGGCAATGAGCAGTTCTTC. This encodes CASKSYWGNEQFF.